This entry concerns a single TCR beta chain. This sample is drawn from a study of cytomegalovirus exposure and HLA in healthy donors. The donors were in the approximately 120-subject validation cohort; that cohort was separate from the approximately 700-subject first cohort. Profiling relied on immunoSEQ multiplex PCR, and the TCRdb table lists in-frame clones only, not all of them. Of about 160,000 clones in the sample, approximately 86% were seen once. What was sequenced was PBMCs. This TCR derives from a woman between 18 and 29 years old in good health and CMV-seronegative.

The CDR3 loop is CASSAMTGYNEQFF. CDR3 nucleotide sequence: TGTGCCAGCAGCGCTATGACAGGCTACAATGAGCAGTTCTTC. The chain links TRBV9 to TRBJ2-1, with D possibly being TRBD1 (6 bases). This CDR3 is built from 14 residues. Trimming shortened V by 3 bases and J by 3 bases, and 10 bases separated the two germline ends. CDR1 and CDR2 from the germline V gene are SGDLS and YYNGEE.